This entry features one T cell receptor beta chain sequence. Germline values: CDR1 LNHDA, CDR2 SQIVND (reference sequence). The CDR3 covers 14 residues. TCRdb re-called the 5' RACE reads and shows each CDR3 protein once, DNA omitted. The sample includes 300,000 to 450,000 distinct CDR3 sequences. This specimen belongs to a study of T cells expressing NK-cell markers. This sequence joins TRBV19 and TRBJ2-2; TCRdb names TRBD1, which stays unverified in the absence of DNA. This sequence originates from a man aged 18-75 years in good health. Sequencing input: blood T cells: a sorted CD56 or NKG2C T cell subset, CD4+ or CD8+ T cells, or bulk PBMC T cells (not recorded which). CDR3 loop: CASSLQGATGELFF.